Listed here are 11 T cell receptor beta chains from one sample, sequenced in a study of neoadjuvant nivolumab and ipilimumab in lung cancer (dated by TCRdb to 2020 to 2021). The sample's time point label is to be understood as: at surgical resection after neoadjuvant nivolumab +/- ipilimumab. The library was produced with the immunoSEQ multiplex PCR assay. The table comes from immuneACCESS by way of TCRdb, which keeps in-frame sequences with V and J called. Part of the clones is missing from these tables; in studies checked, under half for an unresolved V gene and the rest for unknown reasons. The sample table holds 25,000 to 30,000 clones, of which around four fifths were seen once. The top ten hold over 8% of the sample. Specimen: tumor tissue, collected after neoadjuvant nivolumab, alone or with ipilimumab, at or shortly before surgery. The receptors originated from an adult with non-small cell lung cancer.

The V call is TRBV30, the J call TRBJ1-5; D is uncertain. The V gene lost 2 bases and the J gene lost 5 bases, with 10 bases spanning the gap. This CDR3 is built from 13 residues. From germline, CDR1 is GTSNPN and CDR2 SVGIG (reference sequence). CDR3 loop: CAWSKYTYQPQHF. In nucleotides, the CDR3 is TGTGCCTGGAGTAAATACACTTATCAGCCCCAGCATTTT.

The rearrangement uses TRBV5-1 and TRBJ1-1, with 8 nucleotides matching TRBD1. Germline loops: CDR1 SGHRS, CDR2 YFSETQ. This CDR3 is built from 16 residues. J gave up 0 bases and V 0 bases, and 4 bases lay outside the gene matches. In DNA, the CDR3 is TGCGCCAGCAGCTTGGCCGGGACAGGACTGAACACTGAAGCTTTCTTT. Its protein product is CASSLAGTGLNTEAFF.

CDR3 sequence reads: CSARGTAEAFF. The CDR3 DNA sequence: TGCAGTGCTAGAGGGACAGCTGAAGCTTTCTTT. The chain uses TRBV20-1 and TRBJ1-1; D is perhaps TRBD1 (6 bases). Trimming shortened V by 1 base and J by 6 bases, and 6 bases separated the two germline ends. Germline V gives CDR1 DFQATT, CDR2 SNEGSKA (reference sequence). The CDR3 is 11 amino acids.

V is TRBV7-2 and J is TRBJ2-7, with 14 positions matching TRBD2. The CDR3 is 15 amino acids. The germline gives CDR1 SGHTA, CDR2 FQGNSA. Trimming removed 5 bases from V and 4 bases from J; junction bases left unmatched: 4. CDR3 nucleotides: TGTGCCAGCAGCCTGACTAGCGGGAGGGGGTACGAGCAGTACTTC. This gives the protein CASSLTSGRGYEQYF.

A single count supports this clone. The CDR3 DNA follows: TGTGCCAGCAGGGGGGAATCCTACGAGCAGTACTTC. This translates into CASRGESYEQYF. The chain couples TRBV2 to TRBJ2-7; D could derive from TRBD1 or TRBD2 (5 bases each). Germline V CDR1 and CDR2: SNHLY, FYNNEI. V dropped 6 bases and J dropped 1 base, with 7 bases sitting between them. The CDR3 is 12 amino acids. The full variable domain, in which reference TRBV2 and TRBJ2-7 provide the parts outside the CDR3, is EPEVTQTPSHQVTQMGQEVILRCVPISNHLYFYWYRQILGQKVEFLVSFYNNEISEKSEIFDDQFSVERPDGSNFTLKIRSTKLEDSAMYFCASRGESYEQYFGPGTRLTVT.

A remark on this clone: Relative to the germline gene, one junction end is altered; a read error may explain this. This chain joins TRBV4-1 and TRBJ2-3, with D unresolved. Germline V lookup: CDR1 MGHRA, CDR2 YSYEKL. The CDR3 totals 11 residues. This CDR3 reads CASSQSDTQYF. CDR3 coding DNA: TGTGCCAGCAGCCAATCTGATACGCAGTATTTT.

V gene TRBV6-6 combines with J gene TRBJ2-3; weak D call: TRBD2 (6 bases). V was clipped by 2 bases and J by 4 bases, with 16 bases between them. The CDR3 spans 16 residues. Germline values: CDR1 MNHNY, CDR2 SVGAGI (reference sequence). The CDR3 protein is CASSYPGDSPPDTQYF. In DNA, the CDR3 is TGTGCCAGCAGTTACCCCGGGGACTCCCCGCCAGATACGCAGTATTTT.

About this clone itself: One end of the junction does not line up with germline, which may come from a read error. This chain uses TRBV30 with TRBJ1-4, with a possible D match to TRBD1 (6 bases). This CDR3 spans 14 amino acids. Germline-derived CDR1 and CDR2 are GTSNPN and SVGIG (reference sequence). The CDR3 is CAWTSGTTNEKLFF. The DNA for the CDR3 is TGTGCCTGGACCTCCGGGACAACCAATGAAAAACTGTTTTTT.

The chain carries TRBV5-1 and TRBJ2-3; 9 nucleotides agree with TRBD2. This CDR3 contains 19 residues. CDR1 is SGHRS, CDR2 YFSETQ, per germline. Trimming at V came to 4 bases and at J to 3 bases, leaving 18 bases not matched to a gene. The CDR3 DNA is TGCGCCAGCAGCCCCCGGGGAGGCGGGAGGGCCATCCGTACAGATACGCAGTATTTT. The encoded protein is CASSPRGGGRAIRTDTQYF.

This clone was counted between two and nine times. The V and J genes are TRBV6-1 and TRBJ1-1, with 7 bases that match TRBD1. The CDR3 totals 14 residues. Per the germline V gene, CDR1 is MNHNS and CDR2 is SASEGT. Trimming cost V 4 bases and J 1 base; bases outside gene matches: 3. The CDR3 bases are TGTGCCAGCAGTGCCTACAGGGGGAACACTGAAGCTTTCTTT. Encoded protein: CASSAYRGNTEAFF.

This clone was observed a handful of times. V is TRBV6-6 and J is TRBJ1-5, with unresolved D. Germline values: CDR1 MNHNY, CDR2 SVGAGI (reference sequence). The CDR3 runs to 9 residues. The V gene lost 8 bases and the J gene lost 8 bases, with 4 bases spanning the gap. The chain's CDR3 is CASGKPQHF. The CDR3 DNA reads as TGTGCCAGCGGGAAGCCCCAGCATTTT.